This is a list of T cell receptor beta chains from one sample in a study of CD8 T cells in Susac syndrome. One entry per CDR3 protein, called by TCRdb with MiXCR from the immunoSEQ multiplex PCR reads. The sample has around 200,000 distinct CDR3 sequences; around 95% are singletons. Sequencing was done on a sample of CD4+ T cells from PBMCs. These receptors all stem from a human donor in good health. The CDR3 runs from the conserved cysteine through the conserved F or W. The D gene is left open where the match is weak. Not all rows give a size; the values are once, few, many and, for expanded clones, a class.

abundance	len	j_gene	v_gene	d_gene	CDR3aa	CDR3nt
once	13	TRBJ2-5	TRBV7-2	NA	CASSTSDVETQYF	TGTGCCAGCAGCACAAGTGATGTGGAGACCCAGTACTTC
NA	14	TRBJ2-5	TRBV20-1	NA	CSARLGTEQETQYF	TGCAGTGCTAGGCTGGGAACGGAGCAAGAGACCCAGTACTTC
NA	14	TRBJ1-1	TRBV18	NA	CASSRGSLNTEAFF	TGTGCCAGCTCAAGGGGCAGCCTTAACACTGAAGCTTTCTTT
once	13	TRBJ1-4	TRBV3-1	NA	CASSQEHRGPLFF	TGTGCCAGCAGCCAAGAGCATAGGGGTCCACTGTTTTTT
NA	14	TRBJ2-5	TRBV24-1	TRBD1	CATSDSGQEETQYF	TGTGCCACCAGTGATTCGGGACAGGAAGAGACCCAGTACTTC
NA	15	TRBJ2-3	TRBV28	TRBD2	CASRTSGSMADTQYF	TGTGCCTCACGGACTAGCGGGAGTATGGCAGATACGCAGTATTTT
NA	12	TRBJ2-7	TRBV20-1	TRBD2	CSASLAGDEQYF	TGCAGTGCTTCACTAGCGGGGGACGAGCAGTACTTC
NA	14	TRBJ2-3	TRBV25-1	NA	CASSDPGVRDTQYF	TGTGCCAGCAGTGATCCGGGGGTTAGGGATACGCAGTATTTT
NA	11	TRBJ1-2	TRBV6-5	NA	CASSSYYGYTF	TGTGCCAGCAGTTCCTACTATGGCTACACCTTC
NA	13	TRBJ2-7	TRBV7-2	NA	CASSLDGGYEQYF	TGTGCCAGCAGCTTAGATGGGGGCTACGAGCAGTACTTC
NA	15	TRBJ1-2	TRBV7-9	NA	CASSLSAWSNYGYTF	TGTGCCAGCAGCTTATCGGCGTGGTCCAACTATGGCTACACCTTC
once	17	TRBJ1-2	TRBV27	NA	CASSLYSSVNAVDGYTF	TGTGCCAGCAGTTTATATTCGTCGGTGAACGCCGTTGATGGCTACACCTTC
NA	14	TRBJ2-3	TRBV29-1	TRBD2	CSVRLASHTDTQYF	TGCAGCGTCCGACTAGCGAGCCACACAGATACGCAGTATTTT
NA	13	TRBJ2-3	TRBV19	NA	CASSMGTQDTQYF	TGTGCCAGTAGTATGGGGACACAGGATACGCAGTATTTT
NA	14	TRBJ2-5	TRBV12-3/TRBV12-4	NA	CASSKRDSQETQYF	TGTGCCAGCAGTAAACGGGACTCCCAAGAGACCCAGTACTTC
NA	13	TRBJ2-3	TRBV20-1	NA	CSARPPWSDTQYF	TGCAGTGCTAGACCCCCCTGGTCGGATACGCAGTATTTT
NA	13	TRBJ1-4	TRBV27	TRBD1	CASGRDRGEKLFF	TGTGCCAGCGGCAGGGACAGGGGGGAAAAACTGTTTTTT
NA	12	TRBJ2-7	TRBV24-1	NA	CASQGTLYEQYF	TGTGCCAGTCAGGGGACCCTCTACGAGCAGTACTTC
NA	13	TRBJ2-5	TRBV3-1	TRBD1	CASSQTGVETQYF	TGTGCCAGCAGCCAGACAGGGGTAGAGACCCAGTACTTC
NA	15	TRBJ2-3	TRBV11-3	NA	CASSQGRGYTDTQYF	TGTGCCAGCAGCCAGGGGCGGGGATACACAGATACGCAGTATTTT
NA	14	TRBJ1-5	TRBV5-1	TRBD1	CASRGQGLNQPQHF	TGCGCCAGCAGAGGACAGGGATTAAATCAGCCCCAGCATTTT
NA	12	TRBJ2-5	TRBV20-1	NA	CSPYGGRETQYF	TGCAGTCCCTACGGGGGCCGGGAGACCCAGTACTTC
NA	16	TRBJ2-1	TRBV24-1	TRBD2	CATSDPWTSGRREQFF	TGTGCCACCAGTGATCCATGGACTAGCGGGAGACGAGAGCAGTTCTTC
NA	12	TRBJ1-5	TRBV21-1	NA	CALVGGYQPQHF	TGTGCCTTGGTGGGCGGTTATCAGCCCCAGCATTTT
NA	14	TRBJ2-3	TRBV29-1	NA	CSAGTGSRADTQYF	TGCAGCGCCGGGACTGGATCAAGAGCAGATACGCAGTATTTT
NA	15	TRBJ2-1	TRBV7-8	TRBD2	CASSLSGRGNNEQFF	TGTGCCAGCAGCTTGAGCGGGAGGGGAAACAATGAGCAGTTCTTC
few	13	TRBJ2-5	TRBV3-1	NA	CASSTTPLVTQYF	TGTGCCAGCAGCACAACCCCCCTCGTGACCCAGTACTTC
NA	15	TRBJ2-5	TRBV23-1	NA	CASSHDRYHRETQYF	TGCGCCAGCAGTCACGACAGGTACCACCGGGAGACCCAGTACTTC
NA	15	TRBJ2-3	TRBV12-5	NA	CASAPPLRARDTQYF	TGTGCTAGTGCTCCACCGCTTAGAGCTCGCGATACGCAGTATTTT
NA	13	TRBJ2-1	TRBV3-1	NA	CASSQPSRLEQFF	TGTGCCAGCAGCCAACCTTCACGGCTTGAGCAGTTCTTC
NA	13	TRBJ1-2	TRBV4-3	NA	CASSQLQGYGYTF	TGCGCCAGCAGCCAATTACAGGGCTATGGCTACACCTTC
NA	16	TRBJ1-5	TRBV7-2	NA	CASSLVWGSSNQPQHF	TGTGCCAGCAGCTTAGTGTGGGGGTCTAGCAATCAGCCCCAGCATTTT
NA	14	TRBJ2-3	TRBV28	TRBD2	CASSLRLAGATQYF	TGTGCCAGCAGTTTACGACTAGCGGGAGCTACGCAGTATTTT
NA	18	TRBJ2-2	TRBV7-3	TRBD2	CASSSAGSLAVNTGELFF	TGTGCCAGCAGCTCCGCCGGAAGTCTAGCGGTGAACACCGGGGAGCTGTTTTTT
NA	14	TRBJ1-2	TRBV29-1	TRBD1	CSAIQGARDYGYTF	TGCAGCGCAATACAGGGGGCGCGGGACTATGGCTACACCTTC
NA	14	TRBJ2-5	TRBV5-1	TRBD1	CASSSRQGAGTQYF	TGCGCCAGCAGCTCGCGACAGGGGGCAGGGACCCAGTACTTC
NA	13	TRBJ1-1	TRBV27	NA	CASSRRTGTGAFF	TGTGCCAGCAGTCGACGGACCGGGACGGGGGCTTTCTTT
NA	13	TRBJ2-1	TRBV30	TRBD2	CAWRLAGADEQFF	TGTGCCTGGAGACTAGCGGGAGCGGATGAGCAGTTCTTC
NA	12	TRBJ2-6	TRBV20-1	NA	CSPTYGANVLTF	TGCAGTCCCACCTATGGGGCCAACGTCCTGACTTTC
NA	13	TRBJ2-5	TRBV29-1	NA	CSVDRVRQETQYF	TGCAGCGTTGACAGGGTTCGACAAGAGACCCAGTACTTC
NA	16	TRBJ2-3	TRBV28	NA	CASSFPRGLAADTQYF	TGTGCCAGCAGTTTCCCCCGGGGACTGGCGGCGGATACGCAGTATTTT
NA	15	TRBJ2-3	TRBV15	NA	CATSRVSGTADTQYF	TGTGCCACCAGCAGAGTGAGCGGGACAGCAGATACGCAGTATTTT
once	14	TRBJ1-1	TRBV12-3/TRBV12-4	NA	CAAGWARGGTEAFF	TGTGCCGCCGGGTGGGCCAGGGGAGGGACTGAAGCTTTCTTT
NA	14	TRBJ2-2	TRBV24-1	NA	CATSDQPDTGELFF	TGTGCCACCAGTGACCAGCCGGACACCGGGGAGCTGTTTTTT
NA	16	TRBJ1-1	TRBV18	NA	CASSPIRTQKNTEAFF	TGTGCCAGCTCACCGATACGGACACAAAAGAACACTGAAGCTTTCTTT
NA	13	TRBJ1-1	TRBV29-1	NA	CSVGRPRDTEAFF	TGCAGCGTCGGAAGACCCAGGGACACTGAAGCTTTCTTT
NA	13	TRBJ2-7	TRBV20-1	TRBD1	CSVTGTGDYEQYF	TGCAGTGTCACCGGGACAGGGGATTACGAGCAGTACTTC
NA	15	TRBJ2-3	TRBV27	TRBD1	CASSTGQGISDTQYF	TGTGCCAGTTCCACGGGACAGGGGATTTCAGATACGCAGTATTTT
NA	15	TRBJ1-6	TRBV6-5	NA	CASSYSWRSNSPLHF	TGTGCCAGCAGTTACTCGTGGCGGAGTAATTCACCCCTCCACTTT
NA	13	TRBJ1-5	TRBV11-2	NA	CASSPGINQPQHF	TGTGCCAGCAGCCCCGGGATCAATCAGCCCCAGCATTTT
NA	10	TRBJ2-5	TRBV30	TRBD1	CAWMGQDLYF	TGTGCCTGGATGGGACAGGACTTATACTTC
NA	14	TRBJ1-4	TRBV4-1	TRBD1	CASSPGGTNEKLFF	TGCGCCAGCAGCCCAGGGGGCACTAATGAAAAACTGTTTTTT